The sequence of this TCR beta chain was determined in a study of radiotherapy plus CTLA-4 blockade in lung cancer (dated by TCRdb to the late 2010s). For the wider study: Among the enrolled patients, roughly 17% had an objective response, and around 31% reached disease control.

Remarks on this clone: Its antigen is unknown. Per-base quality was not reported, and no clone a single base away is much larger than it.

Broader findings and caveats from the paper: After treatment with radiotherapy and ipilimumab, TCR clones that originated in tumors expanded in peripheral blood. The strongest predictors of response were reported to be early dynamic shifts in blood T cell clones along with a rise in serum interferon-beta following radiation.

The library was produced with the immunoSEQ multiplex PCR assay. TCRdb limited this immuneACCESS table to in-frame rearrangements with V and J called. A share of clones is missing; checked studies link under half to unresolved V genes, and the rest is unexplained. This sample comprises around 32,000 clones, about 81% of them detected only once. Around 24% of the sample is in the top ten clones. The study tested focal radiation therapy combined with CTLA-4 blockade (ipilimumab) in patients with chemo-refractory metastatic non-small-cell lung cancer. CDR1 and CDR2, looked up from the germline V gene, are SGHDN and FVKESK. From the cysteine up to the phenylalanine, the CDR3 has a length of 14 residues. Only the CDR3 part of the read is kept: 42 bases, read in frame from the first base. At the junction V is shortened by 1 base and J by 1 base; bases outside the gene matches: 1.

The V gene is TRBV14 and the J gene is TRBJ2-7, with TRBD2 identical over 7 junction bases. The receptor's source is a human donor with non-small cell lung cancer that progressed on radiotherapy plus ipilimumab. Sequenced material: peripheral blood, taken from a patient treated with radiotherapy plus ipilimumab. The CDR3 reads CASSQGLASYEQYF. The sequenced DNA: TGTGCCAGCAGCCAAGGACTAGCTTCCTACGAGCAGTACTTC.